The next 20 T cell receptor beta chains were all read from a single sample in a study of monozygotic twins with inflammatory bowel disease. TCRdb re-called the 5' RACE reads and catalogs CDR3 proteins one per entry, DNA excluded. This sample's table has fewer than 550,000 distinct CDR3 sequences. Material for sequencing was blood. The receptors stem from a human donor with ulcerative colitis or Crohn's disease, or a healthy co-twin of an affected twin (not recorded which).

V gene TRBV9 combines with J gene TRBJ2-5; TCRdb outputs TRBD1, but without DNA this stays unchecked. The CDR3 is 16 amino acids. Germline lookup yields CDR1 SGDLS and CDR2 YYNGEE. CDR3 sequence reads: CASSPRADPIQETQYF.

The chain combines TRBV7-9 with TRBJ2-1; as DNA is missing, the TRBD2 call by TCRdb cannot be tested. Per germline, CDR1 SEHNR and CDR2 FQNEAQ (reference sequence). CDR3 size: 14 residues. The chain's CDR3 is CASLTDYSYNEQFF.

The chain has TRBV20-1 and TRBJ1-2. The germline CDR1 and CDR2 sequences are DFQATT and SNEGSKA (reference sequence). The CDR3 covers 11 residues. This CDR3 is CSASWMQTPRF.

The J gene is TRBJ2-5, the V gene TRBV18; TCRdb calls TRBD1, which cannot be checked without DNA. The CDR3 has 14 amino acids. Looked up from germline, CDR1 is KGHSH and CDR2 is LQKENI. CDR3 protein: CASSPYRGKETQYF.

This sequence joins TRBV6-2 or TRBV6-3 and TRBJ1-1; as DNA is missing, the TRBD1 call by TCRdb cannot be tested. The CDR3 has 14 residues. CDR1 and CDR2 (germline): MNHEY, SVGEGT. CDR3 protein: CASSPRRENTEAFF.

The V call is TRBV5-1, the J call TRBJ1-1. The CDR3 spans 13 residues. Germline CDR1 is SGHRS and CDR2 is YFSETQ. The CDR3 region is CASSFWGTTEAFF.

This rearrangement joins TRBV27 to TRBJ1-2; lacking DNA, the TRBD1 call made by TCRdb goes unchecked. The CDR3 has 12 amino acids. CDR1 and CDR2 (germline): MNHEY, SMNVEV (reference sequence). CDR3 sequence: CASSVGGGGYTF.

The chain combines TRBV6-1 with TRBJ1-4; checking the TCRdb D call of TRBD1 is not possible without DNA. CDR1 and CDR2 from the germline V gene are MNHNS and SASEGT. The CDR3 runs 14 residues. CDR3 in amino acids: CASSDPGRSEKLFF.

V usage is TRBV14 and J usage is TRBJ1-2; the D call from TCRdb, TRBD1, cannot be confirmed without DNA. CDR1 and CDR2 (germline): SGHDN, FVKESK. The CDR3 loop spans 15 amino acids. The CDR3 sequence: CASSPAGGDVYGYTF.

The V call is TRBV10-1, the J call TRBJ1-5. The CDR3 consists of 17 residues. CDR1 and CDR2 (germline): WNHNN, SYGVQD (reference sequence). CDR3 sequence reads: CASTLTPSRGANQPQHF.

The chain links TRBV7-9 to TRBJ1-2; TCRdb's D gene call, TRBD1, goes unchecked for lack of DNA. CDR1 SEHNR and CDR2 FQNEAQ come from the germline V gene (reference sequence). There are 14 residues in the CDR3. CDR3 sequence: CASTPRDTNYGYTF.

V is TRBV4-3 and J is TRBJ1-2. CDR3 length: 13 residues. From germline, CDR1 is LGHNA and CDR2 YSLEER. This chain's CDR3 is CASSRSDGVGYTF.

CDR3: CASSGLADPRTQYF. The chain has TRBV12-3 or TRBV12-4 and TRBJ2-5; with no DNA, the TCRdb D assignment of TRBD2 cannot be verified. This CDR3 comprises 14 residues.

This sequence joins TRBV5-1 and TRBJ2-7; TCRdb reports TRBD1, a call that lacks DNA to check it against. Per germline, CDR1 SGHRS and CDR2 YFSETQ. The CDR3 consists of 11 residues. CDR3 sequence: CASRSGYEQYF.

The rearrangement links TRBV19 to TRBJ2-2; TCRdb outputs TRBD1, but without DNA this stays unchecked. CDR1 is LNHDA and CDR2 is SQIVND in the germline V gene (reference sequence). CDR3 length: 13 amino acids. CDR3 residues: CASKWGGSGELFF.

This chain joins TRBV27 and TRBJ1-6; TCRdb indicates TRBD1, and absent DNA this call remains unverified. The length of the CDR3 is 16 residues. Germline loops: CDR1 MNHEY, CDR2 SMNVEV (reference sequence). CDR3 in amino acids: CASSLSQGRKNSPLHF.

V usage is TRBV5-4 and J usage is TRBJ1-2; TCRdb proposes TRBD1, but this gene call is untestable without DNA. Germline CDR1 reads SGHNT; CDR2 reads YYREEE (reference sequence). This CDR3 has 15 amino acids. The CDR3 region is CASSLDRGRLDGYTF. The variable domain in full, completed from reference TRBV5-4 and TRBJ1-2, reads ETGVTQSPTHLIKTRGQQVTLRCSSQSGHNTVSWYQQALGQGPQFIFQYYREEENGRGNFPPRFSGLQFPNYSSELNVNALELDDSALYLCASSLDRGRLDGYTFGSGTRLTVV.

This chain joins TRBV5-4 and TRBJ2-5; without DNA, the TCRdb call of TRBD1 cannot be checked. Germline V gives CDR1 SGHNT, CDR2 YYREEE (reference sequence). This CDR3 has 14 residues. CDR3 amino acids: CASSDGTDKETQYF.

The chain has TRBV27 and TRBJ1-5; TCRdb gives TRBD1 as the D gene, but with no DNA this cannot be confirmed. CDR1 and CDR2 (germline): MNHEY, SMNVEV (reference sequence). The CDR3 has 14 residues. The CDR3 spells CASSLDRASQPQHF.

V and J are TRBV24-1 and TRBJ2-3; the TRBD1 assignment by TCRdb is unverifiable without DNA. The germline V gene encodes CDR1 KGHDR and CDR2 SFDVKD. The CDR3 is made up of 15 amino acids. CDR3 protein: CATSGQGYSTDTQYF.